These T cell receptor beta chains were read from a single sample in a study of cytomegalovirus exposure and HLA in healthy donors. Using immunoSEQ multiplex PCR, the repertoire was profiled, and TCRdb retains in-frame clones only, with some absent. The table lists some 140,000 clones, 85% to 90% of them singletons. Sequences were obtained from PBMCs. The receptors derive from a woman aged 25 to 39 in good health and CMV-seropositive. CDR3s include the opening cysteine and the closing phenylalanine or tryptophan. A D gene is named only where the DNA matches it firmly. Size is omitted from some rows. Given values are once, few, many or a class for expanded clones.

d_gene: .; v_gene: TRBV7-9; j_gene: TRBJ2-7; abundance: .; CDR3aa: CASSSRGGQSNEQYF; CDR3nt: TGTGCCAGCAGCTCCCGGGGTGGTCAGAGTAACGAGCAGTACTTC
d_gene: .; v_gene: TRBV15; j_gene: TRBJ2-2; abundance: .; CDR3aa: CATSRGEETGELFF; CDR3nt: TGTGCCACCAGCAGAGGTGAGGAGACCGGGGAGCTGTTTTTT
d_gene: .; v_gene: TRBV6-1; j_gene: TRBJ2-5; abundance: .; CDR3aa: CASSEAVLEGTQYF; CDR3nt: TGTGCCAGCAGTGAAGCTGTGCTGGAGGGGACCCAGTACTTC
d_gene: .; v_gene: TRBV9; j_gene: TRBJ2-3; abundance: .; CDR3aa: CASSNAVGDTQYF; CDR3nt: TGTGCCAGCAGCAACGCGGTTGGGGATACGCAGTATTTT
d_gene: .; v_gene: TRBV7-8; j_gene: TRBJ1-4; abundance: .; CDR3aa: CASSLTPGELEKLFF; CDR3nt: TGTGCCAGCAGCTTAACCCCAGGGGAATTGGAAAAACTGTTTTTT
d_gene: TRBD1; v_gene: TRBV11-1; j_gene: TRBJ2-7; abundance: .; CDR3aa: CASSHRDRAYEQYF; CDR3nt: TGTGCCAGCAGTCACCGGGACAGAGCCTACGAGCAGTACTTC
d_gene: TRBD2; v_gene: TRBV5-1; j_gene: TRBJ2-2; abundance: .; CDR3aa: CASTPPSRGATGELFF; CDR3nt: TGCGCCAGCACCCCCCCATCGCGGGGGGCCACCGGGGAGCTGTTTTTT
d_gene: TRBD1; v_gene: TRBV5-1; j_gene: TRBJ2-3; abundance: .; CDR3aa: CASSGTGFYTDTQYF; CDR3nt: TGCGCCAGCAGCGGGACAGGGTTCTACACAGATACGCAGTATTTT
d_gene: .; v_gene: TRBV6-1; j_gene: TRBJ1-1; abundance: once; CDR3aa: CASRRGGTEAFF; CDR3nt: TGTGCCAGCAGGAGAGGGGGCACTGAAGCTTTCTTT
d_gene: TRBD1; v_gene: TRBV6-1; j_gene: TRBJ2-3; abundance: once; CDR3aa: CASSEQTGGTDTQYF; CDR3nt: TGTGCCAGCAGTGAGCAGACAGGGGGCACAGATACGCAGTATTTT
d_gene: TRBD1; v_gene: TRBV29-1; j_gene: TRBJ1-1; abundance: .; CDR3aa: CSVDRQGETEAFF; CDR3nt: TGCAGCGTTGACCGGCAGGGGGAGACTGAAGCTTTCTTT
d_gene: TRBD1; v_gene: TRBV5-1; j_gene: TRBJ2-1; abundance: .; CDR3aa: CASSLAGQGAYNEQFF; CDR3nt: TGCGCCAGCAGCTTGGCGGGACAGGGGGCCTACAATGAGCAGTTCTTC
d_gene: .; v_gene: TRBV18; j_gene: TRBJ2-7; abundance: .; CDR3aa: CASSPSGDEQYF; CDR3nt: TGTGCCAGCTCACCATCAGGGGACGAGCAGTACTTC
d_gene: TRBD1; v_gene: TRBV30; j_gene: TRBJ1-4; abundance: .; CDR3aa: CAWRVETGWNEKLFF; CDR3nt: TGTGCCTGGAGGGTTGAGACAGGGTGGAATGAAAAACTGTTTTTT
d_gene: .; v_gene: TRBV28; j_gene: TRBJ2-7; abundance: .; CDR3aa: CASSLRAYEQYF; CDR3nt: TGTGCCAGCAGTTTACGGGCCTACGAGCAGTACTTC
d_gene: TRBD1; v_gene: TRBV4-1; j_gene: TRBJ1-2; abundance: few; CDR3aa: CASSQRPGTVDYGYTF; CDR3nt: TGCGCCAGCAGCCAACGACCCGGGACAGTGGACTATGGCTACACCTTC
d_gene: .; v_gene: TRBV28; j_gene: TRBJ2-3; abundance: .; CDR3aa: CASSLFDVARTSTDTQYF; CDR3nt: TGTGCCAGCAGTTTATTTGATGTAGCGCGAACTAGCACAGATACGCAGTATTTT
d_gene: TRBD1; v_gene: TRBV16; j_gene: TRBJ1-2; abundance: .; CDR3aa: CASSPWTGAYTF; CDR3nt: TGTGCCAGCAGCCCCTGGACAGGGGCCTACACCTTC
d_gene: .; v_gene: TRBV7-9; j_gene: TRBJ2-7; abundance: .; CDR3aa: CASSLGSYEQYF; CDR3nt: TGTGCCAGCAGCTTAGGTAGCTACGAGCAGTACTTC
d_gene: .; v_gene: TRBV2; j_gene: TRBJ1-1; abundance: .; CDR3aa: CASSLDRLGTEAFF; CDR3nt: TGTGCCAGCAGTCTAGACAGATTAGGTACTGAAGCTTTCTTT
d_gene: .; v_gene: TRBV28; j_gene: TRBJ2-7; abundance: .; CDR3aa: CASKVENGAYEQYF; CDR3nt: TGTGCCAGCAAGGTTGAAAACGGAGCCTACGAGCAGTACTTC
d_gene: TRBD2; v_gene: TRBV9; j_gene: TRBJ2-3; abundance: .; CDR3aa: CASSTSGSQDTQYF; CDR3nt: TGTGCCAGCAGCACTAGCGGATCCCAGGATACGCAGTATTTT
d_gene: .; v_gene: TRBV29-1; j_gene: TRBJ1-2; abundance: .; CDR3aa: CSVGMEVNGYTF; CDR3nt: TGCAGCGTTGGTATGGAGGTGAATGGCTACACCTTC
d_gene: TRBD2; v_gene: TRBV2; j_gene: TRBJ2-1; abundance: .; CDR3aa: CASSPSAGGANEQFF; CDR3nt: TGTGCCAGCAGTCCTTCAGCGGGAGGGGCTAATGAGCAGTTCTTC
d_gene: .; v_gene: TRBV29-1; j_gene: TRBJ1-2; abundance: .; CDR3aa: CNVAGVTNYGYTF; CDR3nt: TGCAACGTTGCAGGGGTTACTAACTATGGCTACACCTTC
d_gene: TRBD1; v_gene: TRBV28; j_gene: TRBJ1-1; abundance: .; CDR3aa: CASSTYRGTDTEAFF; CDR3nt: TGTGCCAGCAGCACTTACAGGGGGACCGACACTGAAGCTTTCTTT
d_gene: TRBD1; v_gene: TRBV2; j_gene: TRBJ1-1; abundance: .; CDR3aa: CAIWDRDTEAFF; CDR3nt: TGTGCCATCTGGGACAGAGACACTGAAGCTTTCTTT
d_gene: TRBD2; v_gene: TRBV11-2; j_gene: TRBJ2-5; abundance: .; CDR3aa: CASSYPGGGIEQYF; CDR3nt: TGTGCCAGCAGCTACCCGGGAGGAGGGATCGAACAGTACTTC
d_gene: .; v_gene: TRBV28; j_gene: TRBJ1-2; abundance: .; CDR3aa: CASSSSSGYTF; CDR3nt: TGTGCCAGCAGTTCCTCTAGTGGCTACACCTTC
d_gene: .; v_gene: TRBV7-8; j_gene: TRBJ2-1; abundance: .; CDR3aa: CASSLVPPIETGKGYNEQFF; CDR3nt: TGTGCCAGCAGCTTAGTTCCCCCCATCGAGACAGGCAAGGGTTACAATGAGCAGTTCTTC
d_gene: .; v_gene: TRBV5-1; j_gene: TRBJ2-1; abundance: .; CDR3aa: CASSFSGGFYNEQFF; CDR3nt: TGCGCCAGCAGCTTTTCAGGGGGGTTTTACAATGAGCAGTTCTTC
d_gene: .; v_gene: TRBV29-1; j_gene: TRBJ1-2; abundance: .; CDR3aa: CSVANGVRGYTF; CDR3nt: TGCAGCGTAGCAAACGGGGTCAGAGGCTACACCTTC
d_gene: .; v_gene: TRBV7-9; j_gene: TRBJ2-3; abundance: .; CDR3aa: CASSLSSTDTQYF; CDR3nt: TGTGCCAGCAGCTTAAGCAGCACAGATACGCAGTATTTT
d_gene: .; v_gene: TRBV6-1; j_gene: TRBJ1-1; abundance: .; CDR3aa: CASNRVTEAFF; CDR3nt: TGTGCCAGCAACCGGGTCACTGAAGCTTTCTTT
d_gene: TRBD2; v_gene: TRBV18; j_gene: TRBJ2-1; abundance: .; CDR3aa: CASSPSSGGLFNEQFF; CDR3nt: TGTGCCAGCTCTCCTTCTAGCGGGGGGCTTTTCAATGAGCAGTTCTTC
d_gene: TRBD2; v_gene: TRBV7-2; j_gene: TRBJ2-4; abundance: .; CDR3aa: CASSPSGSRLAKNIQYF; CDR3nt: TGTGCCAGCAGCCCTAGCGGATCCAGACTAGCCAAAAACATTCAGTACTTC
d_gene: .; v_gene: TRBV21-1; j_gene: TRBJ2-3; abundance: .; CDR3aa: CASSKEGRGSKSEVFGDTQYF; CDR3nt: TGTGCCAGCAGCAAAGAAGGAAGGGGGTCCAAGAGCGAGGTGTTCGGAGATACGCAGTATTTT
d_gene: .; v_gene: TRBV29-1; j_gene: TRBJ1-6; abundance: .; CDR3aa: CSVATGTGGSPLHF; CDR3nt: TGCAGCGTCGCAACCGGGACCGGGGGTTCACCCCTCCACTTT
d_gene: .; v_gene: TRBV14; j_gene: TRBJ1-5; abundance: .; CDR3aa: CASSQTGLRNQPQHF; CDR3nt: TGTGCCAGCAGCCAAACAGGGTTGCGCAATCAGCCCCAGCATTTT
d_gene: .; v_gene: TRBV13; j_gene: TRBJ2-1; abundance: .; CDR3aa: CASSAGAPYSYNEQFF; CDR3nt: TGTGCCAGCAGCGCCGGAGCGCCTTACTCCTACAATGAGCAGTTCTTC
d_gene: TRBD2; v_gene: TRBV4-2; j_gene: TRBJ2-1; abundance: .; CDR3aa: CASSQQTSGLYNEQFF; CDR3nt: TGTGCCAGCAGTCAACAGACTAGCGGCCTCTACAATGAGCAGTTCTTC
d_gene: .; v_gene: TRBV5-4; j_gene: TRBJ2-5; abundance: .; CDR3aa: CASSFWRGMETQYF; CDR3nt: TGTGCCAGCAGCTTCTGGCGGGGAATGGAGACCCAGTACTTC
d_gene: .; v_gene: TRBV5-1; j_gene: TRBJ1-1; abundance: .; CDR3aa: CASSLEGQGFEAFF; CDR3nt: TGCGCCAGCAGCTTGGAGGGCCAGGGCTTCGAAGCTTTCTTT
d_gene: .; v_gene: TRBV7-9; j_gene: TRBJ1-2; abundance: .; CDR3aa: CASSSDRGYTF; CDR3nt: TGTGCCAGCAGCTCAGACAGAGGCTACACCTTC
d_gene: .; v_gene: TRBV19; j_gene: TRBJ2-7; abundance: .; CDR3aa: CASSKTQAGPSYEQYF; CDR3nt: TGTGCCAGTAGCAAGACTCAGGCGGGGCCTTCCTACGAGCAGTACTTC
d_gene: TRBD1; v_gene: TRBV6-6; j_gene: TRBJ1-2; abundance: .; CDR3aa: CASSYSGSGGGGYTF; CDR3nt: TGTGCCAGCAGTTACTCGGGGTCAGGAGGGGGCGGCTACACCTTC
d_gene: TRBD1; v_gene: TRBV5-1; j_gene: TRBJ1-2; abundance: .; CDR3aa: CASSVGQNYGYTF; CDR3nt: TGCGCCAGCAGCGTGGGACAGAACTATGGCTACACCTTC
d_gene: TRBD1; v_gene: TRBV28; j_gene: TRBJ1-4; abundance: .; CDR3aa: CASSFQGAELFF; CDR3nt: TGTGCCAGCAGTTTCCAGGGGGCGGAACTGTTTTTT
d_gene: TRBD1; v_gene: TRBV28; j_gene: TRBJ2-7; abundance: .; CDR3aa: CASSTLGQGNFEQYF; CDR3nt: TGTGCCAGCAGCACCCTTGGACAGGGGAACTTCGAGCAGTACTTC
d_gene: .; v_gene: TRBV30; j_gene: TRBJ2-1; abundance: .; CDR3aa: CAWSVRDEQFF; CDR3nt: TGTGCCTGGAGTGTACGCGATGAGCAGTTCTTC
d_gene: .; v_gene: TRBV19; j_gene: TRBJ1-4; abundance: .; CDR3aa: CASSIGPWGREKLFF; CDR3nt: TGTGCCAGTAGTATAGGGCCATGGGGCAGAGAAAAACTGTTTTTT
d_gene: TRBD1; v_gene: TRBV5-8; j_gene: TRBJ1-5; abundance: .; CDR3aa: CASSRGTVSNQPQHF; CDR3nt: TGTGCCAGCAGCCGAGGGACAGTTAGCAATCAGCCCCAGCATTTT